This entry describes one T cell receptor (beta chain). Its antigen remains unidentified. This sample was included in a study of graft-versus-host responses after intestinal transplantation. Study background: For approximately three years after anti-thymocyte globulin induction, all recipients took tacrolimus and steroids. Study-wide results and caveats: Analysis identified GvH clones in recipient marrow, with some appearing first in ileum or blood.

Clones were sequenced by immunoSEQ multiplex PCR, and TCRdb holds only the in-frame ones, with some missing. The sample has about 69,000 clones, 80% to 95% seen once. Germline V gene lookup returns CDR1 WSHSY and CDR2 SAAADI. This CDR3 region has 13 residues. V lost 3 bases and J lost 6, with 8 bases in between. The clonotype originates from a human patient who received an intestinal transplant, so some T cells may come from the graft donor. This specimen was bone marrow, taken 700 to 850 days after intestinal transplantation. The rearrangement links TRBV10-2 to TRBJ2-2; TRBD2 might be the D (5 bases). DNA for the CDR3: TGCGCCAGCAGTGAACTAGATCCCGGGGAGCTGTTTTTT. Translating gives CASSELDPGELFF.